A selection of T cell receptor beta chains follows, all from one sample in a study of T cells in Graves' hyperthyroidism and ophthalmopathy. MiXCR, applied by TCRdb to the multiplex PCR reads, yields one record per CDR3 protein. Of about 560,000 distinct CDR3 sequences in the sample, 15% to 18% are singletons; the top ten hold under 8%. Sequencing input: blood. Receptors were obtained from a young woman with Graves' hyperthyroidism. The CDR3 runs from the conserved cysteine through the conserved F or W. The D gene is left open where the match is weak. Clone size is shown for a subset of rows, as once, few, many or a class of expanded clone.

j_call,clone_size,v_call,d_call,cdr3_aa,cdr3_nt
TRBJ2-7,many,TRBV28,NA,CASSRDLIEQYF,TGTGCCAGCAGTCGGGACCTTATCGAGCAGTACTTC
TRBJ2-7,many,TRBV28,TRBD1,CASSSGQAFYEQYF,TGTGCCAGCAGTTCGGGACAGGCCTTCTACGAGCAGTACTTC
TRBJ1-1,many,TRBV7-2,TRBD1,CASSSPGQGYKAFF,TGTGCCAGCAGCTCCCCGGGACAGGGGTACAAAGCTTTCTTT
TRBJ2-2,many,TRBV5-1,NA,CASSIEGVQNTGELFF,TGCGCCAGCAGCATAGAGGGAGTTCAGAACACCGGGGAGCTGTTTTTT
TRBJ2-7,many,TRBV7-9,TRBD1,CASGPQGLATGEQYF,TGTGCCAGCGGTCCACAGGGGCTGGCTACTGGGGAGCAGTACTTC
TRBJ1-2,many,TRBV18,TRBD1,CASSPPSTGGSSGYTF,TGTGCCAGCTCACCACCCTCTACAGGGGGCAGCAGTGGCTACACCTTC
TRBJ2-1,NA,TRBV19,TRBD1,CASSIAGAGGTPVEQFF,TGTGCCAGTAGTATAGCGGGGGCAGGGGGCACTCCGGTTGAGCAGTTCTTC
TRBJ2-1,NA,TRBV29-1,NA,CSASKGDFYEQFF,TGCAGCGCCTCGAAGGGAGACTTTTATGAGCAGTTCTTC
TRBJ2-1,NA,TRBV7-9,NA,CASSPARASLSYNEQFF,TGTGCCAGCAGCCCGGCAAGGGCTAGTTTATCTTACAATGAGCAGTTCTTC
TRBJ2-2,NA,TRBV20-1,TRBD2,CSAALAGDVTGELFF,TGCAGTGCTGCTCTAGCGGGAGATGTCACCGGGGAGCTGTTTTTT
TRBJ2-1,few,TRBV6-2/TRBV6-3,TRBD2,CASSPLPRLAGESEQFF,TGTGCCAGCAGTCCCCTCCCGAGACTAGCGGGAGAGTCTGAGCAGTTCTTC
TRBJ2-1,NA,TRBV7-2,TRBD2,CASSQDTRWREVNEQFF,TGTGCCAGCAGCCAAGATACAAGATGGCGGGAGGTGAATGAGCAGTTCTTC
TRBJ2-3,few,TRBV20-1,NA,CSASSDRYTQYF,TGCAGTGCTAGTTCGGACCGCTATACGCAGTATTTT
TRBJ2-1,few,TRBV10-2,NA,CASSVFADPKGNEQFF,TGCGCCAGCAGTGTGTTTGCGGACCCGAAGGGGAATGAGCAGTTCTTC
TRBJ1-1,many,TRBV15,TRBD1,CATSRDHRGLGTEAFF,TGTGCCACCAGCAGAGATCACAGGGGGCTGGGCACTGAAGCTTTCTTT
TRBJ2-3,many,TRBV7-2,NA,CASQLGGPADTQYF,TGTGCCAGCCAATTAGGGGGGCCTGCAGATACGCAGTATTTT
TRBJ1-1,many,TRBV12-3/TRBV12-4,TRBD1,CASSLSGQGFTEAFF,TGTGCCAGCAGTTTATCGGGACAGGGGTTCACTGAAGCTTTCTTT
TRBJ2-1,few,TRBV6-1,TRBD2,CASSRDPASGSEQFF,TGTGCCAGCAGCCGGGACCCCGCTAGCGGGAGTGAGCAGTTCTTC
TRBJ2-7,many,TRBV28,TRBD1,CASSSPFLNRGHNEQYF,TGTGCCAGCAGTTCCCCCTTTCTCAACAGGGGGCACAACGAGCAGTACTTC
TRBJ2-3,many,TRBV5-1,NA,CASSFSPQRENTDTQYF,TGCGCCAGCAGCTTCTCCCCCCAACGGGAGAACACAGATACGCAGTATTTT
TRBJ2-2,many,TRBV6-1,NA,CASSKPRAGSNDGELFF,TGTGCCAGCAGTAAACCGAGAGCCGGGAGCAATGACGGGGAGCTGTTTTTT
TRBJ1-3,NA,TRBV7-6,NA,CASSPGTLSGNTIYF,TGTGCCAGCAGCCCGGGGACCCTCTCTGGAAACACCATATATTTT
TRBJ2-2,many,TRBV12-3/TRBV12-4,NA,CASSSPSDRGLNTGELFF,TGTGCCAGCAGTTCCCCCAGCGACAGAGGCCTGAACACCGGGGAGCTGTTTTTT
TRBJ2-5,many,TRBV28,NA,CASSPTAETQYF,TGTGCCAGCAGCCCGACAGCGGAGACCCAGTACTTC
TRBJ1-2,few,TRBV6-2/TRBV6-3,NA,CASTRGAGTSYGYTF,TGTGCCAGCACCAGAGGGGCAGGTACTTCCTATGGCTACACCTTC
TRBJ2-7,NA,TRBV13,NA,CASSLGPEGYEQYF,TGTGCCAGCAGCTTAGGTCCTGAAGGCTACGAGCAGTACTTC